This TCR beta chain was retrieved from a study of post-analysis software for immune sequencing data. Across the study: Included courses were relapsing-remitting and secondary progressive multiple sclerosis; progressive-relapsing multiple sclerosis was also included. Notes on the study in general: Compared with controls, patients showed significantly lower normalized Chao1 diversity. When patients were compared with controls, 5 or 6 TRBV segments were more frequent, TRBV5-6, TRBV5-1 and TRBV20-1 among them.

Sequencing libraries made from TCR beta cDNA carried unique molecular identifiers. Starting from about 0.94 to 9.7 million T cells, the study yielded about 490,000 cDNA molecules. MiXCR, applied by TCRdb to the PCR reads, yields one record per CDR3 protein. Among about 770,000 distinct CDR3 sequences, about 43% were seen once, and the ten largest hold roughly 5%. V lost 0 bases and J lost 4, with 22 bases in between. Germline lookup yields CDR1 DFQATT and CDR2 SNEGSKA (reference sequence). The CDR3 runs to 17 residues. A word on this clonotype: Antigen unknown.

The clonotype comes from a girl aged 5-17 years with multiple sclerosis. The chain links TRBV20-1 to TRBJ2-7; D is tentatively TRBD1 or TRBD2 (5 bases each). Sequencing was performed on blood. CDR3 DNA: TGCAGTGCTAGAGATAGGAGCGGTGGGCAGGGAGAATACGAGCAGTACTTC. This gives the protein CSARDRSGGQGEYEQYF.